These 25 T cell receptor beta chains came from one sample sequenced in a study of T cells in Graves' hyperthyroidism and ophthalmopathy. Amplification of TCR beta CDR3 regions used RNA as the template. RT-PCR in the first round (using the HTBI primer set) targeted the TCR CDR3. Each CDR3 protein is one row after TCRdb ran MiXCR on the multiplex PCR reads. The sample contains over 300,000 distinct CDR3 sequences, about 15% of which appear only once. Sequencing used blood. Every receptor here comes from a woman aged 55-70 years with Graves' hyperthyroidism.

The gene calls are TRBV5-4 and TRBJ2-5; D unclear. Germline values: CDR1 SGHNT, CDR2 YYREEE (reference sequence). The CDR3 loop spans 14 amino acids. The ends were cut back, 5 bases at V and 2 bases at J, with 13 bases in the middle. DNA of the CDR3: TGTGCCAGCAGGCTTGGGCCCAGTCAAGAGACCCAGTACTTC. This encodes CASRLGPSQETQYF.

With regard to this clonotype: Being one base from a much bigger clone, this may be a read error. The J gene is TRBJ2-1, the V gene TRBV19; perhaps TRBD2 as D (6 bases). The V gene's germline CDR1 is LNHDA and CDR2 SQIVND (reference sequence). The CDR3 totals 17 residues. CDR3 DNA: TGTACCAGTAGTATAGGGTTGGCTAGCGCTTTTAGGGATGAGCAGTTCTTC. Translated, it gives CTSSIGLASAFRDEQFF.

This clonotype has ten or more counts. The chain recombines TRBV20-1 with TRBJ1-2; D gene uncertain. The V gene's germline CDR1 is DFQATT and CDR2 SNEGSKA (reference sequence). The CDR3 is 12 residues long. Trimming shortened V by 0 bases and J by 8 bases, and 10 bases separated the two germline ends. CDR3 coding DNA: TGCAGTGCTAGAGATACGGCCCGGGGCTACACCTTC. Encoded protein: CSARDTARGYTF.

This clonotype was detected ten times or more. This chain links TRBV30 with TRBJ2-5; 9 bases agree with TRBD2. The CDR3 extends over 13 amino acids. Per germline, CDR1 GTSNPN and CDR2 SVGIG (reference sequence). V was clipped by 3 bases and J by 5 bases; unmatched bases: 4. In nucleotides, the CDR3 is TGTGCCTGGAGATTGAGCGGGGGGGAGACCCAGTACTTC. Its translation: CAWRLSGGETQYF. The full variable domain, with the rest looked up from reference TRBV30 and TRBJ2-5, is SQTIHQWPATLVQPVGSPLSLECTVEGTSNPNLYWYRQAAGRGLQLLFYSVGIGQISSEVPQNLSASRPQDRQFILSSKKLLLSDSGFYLCAWRLSGGETQYFGPGTRLLVL.

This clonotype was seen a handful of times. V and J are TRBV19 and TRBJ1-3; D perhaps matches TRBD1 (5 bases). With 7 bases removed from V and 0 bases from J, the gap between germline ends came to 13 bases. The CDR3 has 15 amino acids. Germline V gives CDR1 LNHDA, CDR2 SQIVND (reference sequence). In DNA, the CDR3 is TGTGCCAGTACTGACAGTGGGGCCTCTGGAAACACCATATATTTT. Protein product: CASTDSGASGNTIYF.

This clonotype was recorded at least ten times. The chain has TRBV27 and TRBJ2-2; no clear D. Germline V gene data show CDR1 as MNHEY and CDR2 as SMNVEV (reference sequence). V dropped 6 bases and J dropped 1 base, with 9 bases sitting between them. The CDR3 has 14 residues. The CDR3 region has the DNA TGTGCCAGCAGCCGAACAGTGAACACCGGGGAGCTGTTTTTT. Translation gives CASSRTVNTGELFF.

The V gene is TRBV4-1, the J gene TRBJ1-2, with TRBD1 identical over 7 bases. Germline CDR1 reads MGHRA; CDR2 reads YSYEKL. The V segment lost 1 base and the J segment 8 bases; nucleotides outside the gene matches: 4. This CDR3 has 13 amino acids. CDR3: CASSQVRGTGYTF. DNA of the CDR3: TGCGCCAGCAGCCAAGTCAGGGGGACGGGCTACACCTTC.

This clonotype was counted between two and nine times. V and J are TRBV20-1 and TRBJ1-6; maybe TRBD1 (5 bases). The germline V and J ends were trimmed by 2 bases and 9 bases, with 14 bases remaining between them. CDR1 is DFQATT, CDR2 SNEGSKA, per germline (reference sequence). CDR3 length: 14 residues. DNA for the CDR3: TGCAGTGCTAGACTAGGGGTCCCAAGTTCACCCCTCCACTTT. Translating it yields CSARLGVPSSPLHF.

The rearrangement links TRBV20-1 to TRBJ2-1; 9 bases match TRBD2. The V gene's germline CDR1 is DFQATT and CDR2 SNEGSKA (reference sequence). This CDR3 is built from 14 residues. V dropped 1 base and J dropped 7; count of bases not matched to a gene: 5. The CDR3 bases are TGCAGTGCTAGAGCCCTTAGCGGGGGAAATGAGCAGTTCTTC. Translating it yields CSARALSGGNEQFF.

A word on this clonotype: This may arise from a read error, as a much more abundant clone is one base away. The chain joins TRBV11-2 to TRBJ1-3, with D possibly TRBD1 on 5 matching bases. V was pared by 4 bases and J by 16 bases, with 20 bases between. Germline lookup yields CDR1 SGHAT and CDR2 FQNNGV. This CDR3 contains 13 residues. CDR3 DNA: TGTGCCAGCAGCTCAGGGACCACAAACGCTCCCTATTTT. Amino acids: CASSSGTTNAPYF.

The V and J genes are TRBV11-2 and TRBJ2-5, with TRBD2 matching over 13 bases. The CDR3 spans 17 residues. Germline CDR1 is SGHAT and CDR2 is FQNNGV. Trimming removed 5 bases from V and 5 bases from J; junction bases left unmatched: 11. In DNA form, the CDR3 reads TGTGCCAGCAGCGGGGGCACCGGGACTAGCGGGAAGGAGACCCAGTACTTC. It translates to CASSGGTGTSGKETQYF.

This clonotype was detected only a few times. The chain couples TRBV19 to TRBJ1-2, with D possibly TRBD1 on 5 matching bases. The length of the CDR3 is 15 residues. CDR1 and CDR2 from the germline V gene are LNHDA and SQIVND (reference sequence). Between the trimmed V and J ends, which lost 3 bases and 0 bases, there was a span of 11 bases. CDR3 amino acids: CASSIEGDANYGYTF. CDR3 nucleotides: TGTGCCAGTAGTATCGAAGGGGACGCTAACTATGGCTACACCTTC.

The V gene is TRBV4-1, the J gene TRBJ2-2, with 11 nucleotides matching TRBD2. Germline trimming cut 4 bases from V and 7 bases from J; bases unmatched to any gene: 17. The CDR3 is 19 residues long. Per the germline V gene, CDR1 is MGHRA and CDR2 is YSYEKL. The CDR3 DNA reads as TGCGCCAGCAGCCTAAGACTAGCGGGAAACGACGGACGGTTCGGGGAGCTGTTTTTT. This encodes CASSLRLAGNDGRFGELFF.

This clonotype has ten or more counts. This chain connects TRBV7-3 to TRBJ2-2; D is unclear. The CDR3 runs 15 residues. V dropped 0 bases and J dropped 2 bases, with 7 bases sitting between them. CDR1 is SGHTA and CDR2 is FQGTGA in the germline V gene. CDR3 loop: CASSLTARNTGELFF. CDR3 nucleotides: TGTGCCAGCAGCTTAACAGCCAGAAACACCGGGGAGCTGTTTTTT.

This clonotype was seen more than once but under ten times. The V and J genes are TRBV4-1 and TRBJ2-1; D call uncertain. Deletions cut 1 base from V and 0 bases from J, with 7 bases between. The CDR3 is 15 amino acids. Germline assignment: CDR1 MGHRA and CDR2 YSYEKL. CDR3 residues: CASSQGADSYNEQFF. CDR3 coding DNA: TGCGCCAGCAGCCAAGGGGCGGACTCCTACAATGAGCAGTTCTTC.

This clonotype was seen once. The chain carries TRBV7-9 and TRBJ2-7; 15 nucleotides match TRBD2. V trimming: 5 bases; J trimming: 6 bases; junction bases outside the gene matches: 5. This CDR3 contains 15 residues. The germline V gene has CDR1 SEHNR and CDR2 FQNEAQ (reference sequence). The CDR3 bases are TGTGCCAGCAGCCAGGGACTAGCGGGAGGTGGCGAGCAGTACTTC. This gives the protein CASSQGLAGGGEQYF.

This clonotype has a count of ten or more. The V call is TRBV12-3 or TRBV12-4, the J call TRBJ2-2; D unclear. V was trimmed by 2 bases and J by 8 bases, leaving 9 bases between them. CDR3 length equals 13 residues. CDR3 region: CASSLSPTGELFF. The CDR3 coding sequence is TGTGCCAGCAGTTTATCCCCGACGGGGGAGCTGTTTTTT.

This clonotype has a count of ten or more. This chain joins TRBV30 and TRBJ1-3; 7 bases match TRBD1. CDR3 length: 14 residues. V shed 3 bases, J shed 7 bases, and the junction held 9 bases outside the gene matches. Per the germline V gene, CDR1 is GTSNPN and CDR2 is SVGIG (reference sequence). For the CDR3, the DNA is TGTGCCTGGAGGTTAACAGGGGACAGTAACACCATATATTTT. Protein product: CAWRLTGDSNTIYF. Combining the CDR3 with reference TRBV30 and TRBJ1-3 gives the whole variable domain SQTIHQWPATLVQPVGSPLSLECTVEGTSNPNLYWYRQAAGRGLQLLFYSVGIGQISSEVPQNLSASRPQDRQFILSSKKLLLSDSGFYLCAWRLTGDSNTIYFGEGSWLTVV.

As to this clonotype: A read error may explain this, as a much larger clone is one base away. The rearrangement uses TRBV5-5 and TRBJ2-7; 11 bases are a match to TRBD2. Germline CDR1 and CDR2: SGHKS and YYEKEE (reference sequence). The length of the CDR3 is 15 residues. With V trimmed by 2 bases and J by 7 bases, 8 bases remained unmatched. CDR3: CASSLTGTSGLEQYF. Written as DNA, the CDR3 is TGTGCCAGCAGCTTAACCGGGACTAGCGGTTTGGAGCAGTACTTC.

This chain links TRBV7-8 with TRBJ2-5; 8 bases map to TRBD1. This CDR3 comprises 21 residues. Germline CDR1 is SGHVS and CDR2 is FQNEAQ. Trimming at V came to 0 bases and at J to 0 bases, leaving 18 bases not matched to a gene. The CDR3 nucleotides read TGTGCCAGCAGCTTAGCTCGGTTTTCAGGACAGGGACAGCGGAACCAAGAGACCCAGTACTTC. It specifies CASSLARFSGQGQRNQETQYF. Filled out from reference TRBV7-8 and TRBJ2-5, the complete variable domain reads GAGVSQSPRYKVAKRGQDVALRCDPISGHVSLFWYQQALGQGPEFLTYFQNEAQLDKSGLPSDRFFAERPEGSVSTLKIQRTQQEDSAVYLCASSLARFSGQGQRNQETQYFGPGTRLLVL.

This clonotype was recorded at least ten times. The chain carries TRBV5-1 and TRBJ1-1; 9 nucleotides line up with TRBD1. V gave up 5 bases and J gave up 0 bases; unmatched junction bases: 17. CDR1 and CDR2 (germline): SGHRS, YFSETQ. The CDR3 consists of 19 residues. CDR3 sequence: CASRTGTGSFGIMNTEAFF. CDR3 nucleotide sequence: TGCGCCAGCAGGACCGGGACAGGGTCGTTCGGAATCATGAACACTGAAGCTTTCTTT.

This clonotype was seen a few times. The CDR3 spells CASSVAGDGNQPQHF. In DNA, the CDR3 is TGTGCCAGCAGCGTCGCAGGGGATGGCAATCAGCCCCAGCATTTT. J is TRBJ1-5 and V is TRBV5-5, with TRBD1 as a possible D gene (6 bases). V dropped 4 bases and J dropped 2 bases, with 13 bases sitting between them. This CDR3 region has 15 residues. The germline gives CDR1 SGHKS, CDR2 YYEKEE (reference sequence).

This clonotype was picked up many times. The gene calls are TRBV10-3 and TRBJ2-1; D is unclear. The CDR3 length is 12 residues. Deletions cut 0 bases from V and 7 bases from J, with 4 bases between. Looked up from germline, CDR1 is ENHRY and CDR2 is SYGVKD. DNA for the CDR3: TGTGCCATCAGTGAGTCAATAAATGAGCAGTTCTTC. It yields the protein CAISESINEQFF.

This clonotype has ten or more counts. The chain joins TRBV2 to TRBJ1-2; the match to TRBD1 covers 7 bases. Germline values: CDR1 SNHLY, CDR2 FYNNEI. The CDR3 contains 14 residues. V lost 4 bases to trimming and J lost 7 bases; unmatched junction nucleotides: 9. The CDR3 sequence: CASSVRPGGSGYTF. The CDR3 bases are TGTGCCAGCAGTGTGAGGCCAGGGGGTAGTGGCTACACCTTC.

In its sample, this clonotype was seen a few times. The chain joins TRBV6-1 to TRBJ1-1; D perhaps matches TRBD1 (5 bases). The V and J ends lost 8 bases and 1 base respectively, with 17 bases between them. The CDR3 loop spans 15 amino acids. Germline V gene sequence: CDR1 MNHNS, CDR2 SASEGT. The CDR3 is CASGGATQPNTEAFF. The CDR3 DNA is TGTGCCAGCGGTGGGGCAACCCAACCGAACACTGAAGCTTTCTTT.